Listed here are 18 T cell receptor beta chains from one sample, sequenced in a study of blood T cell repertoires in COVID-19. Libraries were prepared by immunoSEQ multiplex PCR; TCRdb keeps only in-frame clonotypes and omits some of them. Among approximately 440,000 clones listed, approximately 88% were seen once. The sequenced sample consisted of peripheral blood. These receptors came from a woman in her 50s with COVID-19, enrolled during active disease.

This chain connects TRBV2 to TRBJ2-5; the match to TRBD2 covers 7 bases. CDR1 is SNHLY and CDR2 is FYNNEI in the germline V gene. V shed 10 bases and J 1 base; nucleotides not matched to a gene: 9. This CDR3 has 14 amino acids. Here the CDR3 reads CATVAGALQETQYF. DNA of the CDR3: TGTGCCACCGTTGCGGGAGCTCTCCAAGAGACCCAGTACTTC.

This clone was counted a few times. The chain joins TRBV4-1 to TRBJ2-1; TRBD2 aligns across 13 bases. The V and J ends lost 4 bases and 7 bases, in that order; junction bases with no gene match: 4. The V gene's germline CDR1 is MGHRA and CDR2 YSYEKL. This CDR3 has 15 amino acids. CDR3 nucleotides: TGCGCCAGCAGCCCGCGGACTAGCGGGGGAAATGAGCAGTTCTTC. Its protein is CASSPRTSGGNEQFF.

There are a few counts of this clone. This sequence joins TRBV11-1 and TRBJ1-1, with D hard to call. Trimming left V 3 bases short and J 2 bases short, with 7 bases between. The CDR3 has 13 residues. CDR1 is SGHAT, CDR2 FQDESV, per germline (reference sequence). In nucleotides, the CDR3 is TGTGCCAGCAGCTTCGAACTAAACACTGAAGCTTTCTTT. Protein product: CASSFELNTEAFF.

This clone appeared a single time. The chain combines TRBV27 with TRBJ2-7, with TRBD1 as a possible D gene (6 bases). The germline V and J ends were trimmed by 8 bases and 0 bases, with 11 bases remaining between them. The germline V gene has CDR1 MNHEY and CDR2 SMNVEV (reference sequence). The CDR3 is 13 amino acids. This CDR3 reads CASRDTSSYEQYF. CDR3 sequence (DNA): TGTGCCAGCCGGGACACCAGCTCCTACGAGCAGTACTTC.

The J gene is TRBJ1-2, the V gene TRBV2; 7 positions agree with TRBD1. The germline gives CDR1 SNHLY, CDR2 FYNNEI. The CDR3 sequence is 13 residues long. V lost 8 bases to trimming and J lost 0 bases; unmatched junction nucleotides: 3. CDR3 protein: CASPGTANYGYTF. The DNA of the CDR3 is TGTGCCAGCCCCGGGACAGCTAACTATGGCTACACCTTC.

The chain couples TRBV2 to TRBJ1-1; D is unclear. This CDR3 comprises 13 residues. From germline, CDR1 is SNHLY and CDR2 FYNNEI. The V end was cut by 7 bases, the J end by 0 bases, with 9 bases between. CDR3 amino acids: CASKSLLNTEAFF. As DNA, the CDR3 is TGTGCCAGCAAAAGCTTATTGAACACTGAAGCTTTCTTT.

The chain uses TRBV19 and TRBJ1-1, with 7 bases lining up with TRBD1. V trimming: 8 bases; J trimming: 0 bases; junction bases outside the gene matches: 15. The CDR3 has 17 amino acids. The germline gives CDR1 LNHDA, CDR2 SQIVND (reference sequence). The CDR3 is CASFPSPGQTMNTEAFF. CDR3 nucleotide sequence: TGTGCCAGTTTTCCCTCCCCGGGACAGACTATGAACACTGAAGCTTTCTTT.

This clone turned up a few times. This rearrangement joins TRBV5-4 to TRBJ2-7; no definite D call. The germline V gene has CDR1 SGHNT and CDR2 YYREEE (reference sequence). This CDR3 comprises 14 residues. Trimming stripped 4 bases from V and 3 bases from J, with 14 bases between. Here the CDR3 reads CASSAVDGFYEQYF. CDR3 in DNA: TGTGCCAGCAGCGCAGTAGACGGGTTCTACGAGCAGTACTTC.

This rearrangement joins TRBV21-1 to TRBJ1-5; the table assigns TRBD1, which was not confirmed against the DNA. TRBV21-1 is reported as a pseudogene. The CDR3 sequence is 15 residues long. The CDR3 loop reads CASIEQGAHNQPQHF. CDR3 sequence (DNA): TGTGCCAGCATCGAACAGGGGGCCCACAATCAGCCCCAGCATTTT.

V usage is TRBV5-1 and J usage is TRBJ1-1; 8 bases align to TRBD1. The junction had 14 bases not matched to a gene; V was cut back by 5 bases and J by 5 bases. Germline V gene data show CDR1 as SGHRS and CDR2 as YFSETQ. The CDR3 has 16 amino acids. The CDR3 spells CASRTGQGSFGTEAFF. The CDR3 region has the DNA TGCGCCAGCAGAACCGGACAGGGCTCCTTCGGAACTGAAGCTTTCTTT. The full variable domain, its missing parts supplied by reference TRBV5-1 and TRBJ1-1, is KAGVTQTPRYLIKTRGQQVTLSCSPISGHRSVSWYQQTPGQGLQFLFEYFSETQRNKGNFPGRFSGRQFSNSRSEMNVSTLELGDSALYLCASRTGQGSFGTEAFFGQGTRLTVV.

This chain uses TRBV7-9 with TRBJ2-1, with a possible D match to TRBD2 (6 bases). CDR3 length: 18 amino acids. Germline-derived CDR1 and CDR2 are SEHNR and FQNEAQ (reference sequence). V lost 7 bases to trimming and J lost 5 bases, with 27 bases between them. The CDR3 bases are TGTGCCAGCATCCCTCCCCCCGGGACTCCGACATCCCACAATGAGCAGTTCTTC. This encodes CASIPPPGTPTSHNEQFF.

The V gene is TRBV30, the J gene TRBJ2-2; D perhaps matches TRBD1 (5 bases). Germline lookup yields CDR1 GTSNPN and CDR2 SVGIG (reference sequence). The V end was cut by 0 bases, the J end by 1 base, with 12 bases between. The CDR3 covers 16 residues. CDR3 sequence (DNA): TGTGCCTGGAGTGTACGTCGACAGAAGAACACCGGGGAGCTGTTTTTT. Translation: CAWSVRRQKNTGELFF.

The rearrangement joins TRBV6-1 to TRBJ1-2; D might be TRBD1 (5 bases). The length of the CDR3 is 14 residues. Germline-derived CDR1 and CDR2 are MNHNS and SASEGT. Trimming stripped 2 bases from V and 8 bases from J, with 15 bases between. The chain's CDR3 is CASSETRGGRGYTF. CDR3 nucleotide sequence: TGTGCCAGCAGTGAAACAAGGGGAGGACGGGGCTACACCTTC.

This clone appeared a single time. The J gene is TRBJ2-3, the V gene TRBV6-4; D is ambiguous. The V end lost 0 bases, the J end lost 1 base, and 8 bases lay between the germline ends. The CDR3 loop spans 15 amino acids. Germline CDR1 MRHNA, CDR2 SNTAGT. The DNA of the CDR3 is TGTGCCAGCAGTGACTCGGGCAGCCGCACAGATACGCAGTATTTT. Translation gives CASSDSGSRTDTQYF.

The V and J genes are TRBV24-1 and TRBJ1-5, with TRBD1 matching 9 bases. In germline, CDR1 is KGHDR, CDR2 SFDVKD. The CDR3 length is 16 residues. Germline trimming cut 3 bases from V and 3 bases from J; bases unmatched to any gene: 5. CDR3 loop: CATSDAGQGYNQPQHF. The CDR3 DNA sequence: TGTGCCACCAGTGATGCGGGACAGGGATACAATCAGCCCCAGCATTTT.

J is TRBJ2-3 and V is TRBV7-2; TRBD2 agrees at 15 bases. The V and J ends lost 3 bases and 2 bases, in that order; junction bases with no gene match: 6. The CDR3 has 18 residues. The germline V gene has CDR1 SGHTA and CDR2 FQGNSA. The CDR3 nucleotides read TGTGCCAGCAGCTTTGGGACTAGCGGGGGGACCCACACAGATACGCAGTATTTT. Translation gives CASSFGTSGGTHTDTQYF.

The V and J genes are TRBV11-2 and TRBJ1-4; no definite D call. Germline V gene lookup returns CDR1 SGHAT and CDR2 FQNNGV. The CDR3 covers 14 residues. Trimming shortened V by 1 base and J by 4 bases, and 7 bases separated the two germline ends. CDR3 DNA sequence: TGTGCCAGCAGCTTAGTAGGGAGTAATGAAAAACTGTTTTTT. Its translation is CASSLVGSNEKLFF.

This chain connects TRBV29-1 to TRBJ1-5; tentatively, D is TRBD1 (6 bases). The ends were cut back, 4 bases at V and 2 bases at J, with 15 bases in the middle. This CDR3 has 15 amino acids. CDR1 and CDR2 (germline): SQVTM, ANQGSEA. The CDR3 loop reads CSVVTGMSGNQPQHF. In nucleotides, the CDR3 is TGCAGCGTTGTCACAGGGATGTCGGGCAATCAGCCCCAGCATTTT.